This passage covers 22 T cell receptor beta chains from one sample sequenced in a study of T cell changes during pregnancy in multiple sclerosis. The table came from immunoSEQ multiplex PCR; TCRdb's copy has only in-frame clones and leaves some out. Of 33,000 or so clones in the sample, around 92% were seen once. The sample consisted of CD4+ T cells from peripheral blood mononuclear cells, taken in the third trimester of pregnancy. Every receptor here comes from a female donor in good health, enrolled as a control in a pregnancy study.

This chain links TRBV2 with TRBJ1-1, with 9 bases that match TRBD1. V was pared by 4 bases and J by 1 base, with 4 bases of the junction left unmatched. The CDR3 sequence is 15 residues long. Looked up from germline, CDR1 is SNHLY and CDR2 is FYNNEI. The CDR3 reads CASSGSTGGNTEAFF. The CDR3 DNA sequence: TGTGCCAGCAGTGGTTCGACAGGGGGGAACACTGAAGCTTTCTTT.

This chain links TRBV11-3 with TRBJ2-7, with D possibly matching TRBD1 (6 bases). There are 13 residues in the CDR3. V gave up 2 bases and J gave up 5 bases, with 10 bases separating them. From germline, CDR1 is SGHNT and CDR2 YENEEA. In nucleotides, the CDR3 is TGTGCCAGCAGCTTAAACAGGGCCCACGAGCAGTACTTC. It specifies CASSLNRAHEQYF.

The chain combines TRBV5-1 with TRBJ1-2, with 7 nucleotides matching TRBD1. J lost 0 bases, V lost 2 bases, and 13 bases had no gene match. Looked up from germline, CDR1 is SGHRS and CDR2 is YFSETQ. The CDR3 length is 18 residues. The CDR3 nucleotides are TGCGCCAGCAGCTTAAAACAGGGGACTGAAATAGCTAACTATGGCTACACCTTC. It yields the protein CASSLKQGTEIANYGYTF.

V is TRBV4-2 and J is TRBJ1-2; TRBD1 matches at 7 bases. The CDR3 has 15 residues. Germline CDR1 is LGHNA and CDR2 is YNFKEQ. V trimming: 3 bases; J trimming: 3 bases; junction bases outside the gene matches: 7. The CDR3 reads CASSHDPTGHYGYTF. DNA of the CDR3: TGTGCCAGCAGCCATGACCCGACAGGGCACTATGGCTACACCTTC.

The V call is TRBV28, the J call TRBJ2-7; D is possibly TRBD1 (6 bases). The CDR3 consists of 14 residues. The V gene's germline CDR1 is MDHEN and CDR2 SYDVKM. V lost 2 bases and J 1 base, leaving 9 bases between the germline ends. The CDR3 nucleotides are TGTGCCAGCAGTTTACCCGACAGGTCCTACGAGCAGTACTTC. Encoded protein: CASSLPDRSYEQYF.

V and J are TRBV18 and TRBJ2-2, with 11 bases lining up with TRBD2. This CDR3 has 16 residues. V was pared by 6 bases and J by 1 base, with 4 bases of the junction left unmatched. Per germline, CDR1 KGHSH and CDR2 LQKENI. CDR3 DNA sequence: TGTGCCAGCTCCCTCGGACTAGCGGGGAACACCGGGGAGCTGTTTTTT. It yields the protein CASSLGLAGNTGELFF.

The chain has TRBV5-1 and TRBJ2-7; the D gene is possibly TRBD1 (5 bases). This CDR3 spans 12 amino acids. Deletions cut 0 bases from V and 5 bases from J, with 6 bases between. The V gene's germline CDR1 is SGHRS and CDR2 YFSETQ. Written as DNA, the CDR3 is TGCGCCAGCAGCTTGGAGGGGCACGAGCAGTACTTC. Protein sequence: CASSLEGHEQYF.

This clone appeared a single time. This rearrangement joins TRBV5-4 to TRBJ2-1, with 12 positions matching TRBD2. The CDR3 loop spans 15 amino acids. The J segment lost 4 bases and the V segment lost 4 bases, leaving 3 bases of the junction unmatched. CDR1 and CDR2 (germline): SGHNT, YYREEE (reference sequence). CDR3 loop: CASSPTSGGYNEQFF. CDR3 nucleotide sequence: TGTGCCAGCAGCCCGACTAGCGGGGGATACAATGAGCAGTTCTTC.

This chain joins TRBV4-1 and TRBJ2-6, with D possibly TRBD1 on 6 matching bases. CDR1 is MGHRA, CDR2 YSYEKL, per germline. There are 18 residues in the CDR3. Trimming pared 0 bases from V and 1 base from J, leaving 13 bases between. This CDR3 is CASSQEGTGRSGANVLTF. The DNA of the CDR3 is TGCGCCAGCAGCCAAGAGGGCACAGGGCGGTCTGGGGCCAACGTCCTGACTTTC.

This chain joins TRBV5-1 and TRBJ1-6; TRBD1 matches at 8 bases. This CDR3 has 14 residues. Germline assignment: CDR1 SGHRS and CDR2 YFSETQ. Losses at the gene ends were 2 bases for V and 8 bases for J; bases not matched to a gene: 3. CDR3 loop: CASSLQGGYSPLHF. The CDR3 DNA sequence: TGCGCCAGCAGCTTACAGGGGGGATATTCACCCCTCCACTTT.

The genes are TRBV14 and TRBJ1-4; D unclear. V dropped 5 bases and J dropped 5 bases, with 9 bases sitting between them. The germline V gene has CDR1 SGHDN and CDR2 FVKESK. The CDR3 contains 13 residues. The CDR3 loop is CASSGGPNEKLFF. The CDR3 DNA is TGTGCCAGCAGCGGCGGGCCGAATGAAAAACTGTTTTTT.

The V gene is TRBV7-9, the J gene TRBJ2-5, with 9 positions matching TRBD1. Germline V gene sequence: CDR1 SEHNR, CDR2 FQNEAQ (reference sequence). The trim removed 5 bases at V and 3 bases at J, leaving 1 base unmatched. CDR3 size: 13 residues. The CDR3 spells CASSGTGKETQYF. The CDR3, as DNA: TGTGCCAGCAGCGGGACAGGGAAAGAGACCCAGTACTTC.

This CDR3 is CASSPGFVGGQETQYF. The CDR3 DNA is TGTGCCAGCAGCCCCGGGTTTGTCGGGGGACAAGAGACCCAGTACTTC. The rearrangement uses TRBV5-6 and TRBJ2-5; perhaps TRBD2 as D (6 bases). The CDR3 sequence is 16 residues long. Trimming removed 4 bases at V and 2 bases at J, with 18 bases between. Per the germline V gene, CDR1 is SGHDT and CDR2 is YYEEEE. The variable domain in full, with the rest retrieved from reference TRBV5-6 and TRBJ2-5, is DAGVTQSPTHLIKTRGQQVTLRCSPKSGHDTVSWYQQALGQGPQFIFQYYEEEERQRGNFPDRFSGHQFPNYSSELNVNALLLGDSALYLCASSPGFVGGQETQYFGPGTRLLVL.

This clone occurred once. This chain links TRBV4-1 with TRBJ2-7; D possibly corresponds to TRBD2 (5 bases). The CDR3 totals 15 residues. V was cut by 0 bases and J by 1 base, with 10 bases left in between. The germline gives CDR1 MGHRA, CDR2 YSYEKL. The CDR3 nucleotides are TGCGCCAGCAGCCAAGATCCGGGAAAATCCTACGAGCAGTACTTC. It is translated as CASSQDPGKSYEQYF.

This clone was found once. V and J are TRBV12-5 and TRBJ1-2; 9 nucleotides agree with TRBD1. Germline CDR1 reads LGHNT; CDR2 reads FRNRAP. This CDR3 contains 14 residues. V lost 3 bases to trimming and J lost 5 bases; unmatched junction nucleotides: 4. The CDR3 here is CASGFGTGTYGYTF. CDR3 sequence (DNA): TGTGCTAGTGGTTTCGGGACAGGGACGTATGGCTACACCTTC.

The CDR3, as DNA: TGTGCCTGGAGTGCAACCGGGACTAGCGGGAGATATGAGCAGTTCTTC. Translated, it gives CAWSATGTSGRYEQFF. The chain is built from TRBV30 and TRBJ2-1, with TRBD2 identical over 14 bases. The V gene's germline CDR1 is GTSNPN and CDR2 SVGIG (reference sequence). The CDR3 extends over 16 amino acids. Germline trimming cut 1 base from V and 8 bases from J; bases unmatched to any gene: 7.

This chain connects TRBV28 to TRBJ1-6, with 10 bases fitting TRBD1. Germline lookup yields CDR1 MDHEN and CDR2 SYDVKM. Trimming at V came to 5 bases and at J to 14 bases, leaving 12 bases not matched to a gene. The CDR3 length is 15 residues. The CDR3 DNA follows: TGTGCCAGCAGTCCTACCGGGACAGGGGCGCAAGCCCTCCACTTT. Its translation is CASSPTGTGAQALHF.

The chain combines TRBV7-3 with TRBJ2-3; 15 bases are shared with TRBD2. Unmatched junction bases numbered 16, after V lost 5 bases and J lost 7 bases. Germline CDR1 SGHTA, CDR2 FQGTGA. This CDR3 spans 19 amino acids. The CDR3 DNA reads TGTGCCAGCAGCCACTCCGCGAGGACTAGCGGGGGGGCCTCGTATACGCAGTATTTT. Residues: CASSHSARTSGGASYTQYF.

The rearrangement uses TRBV4-2 and TRBJ2-4; D is possibly TRBD2 (6 bases). Germline CDR1 LGHNA, CDR2 YNFKEQ. The CDR3 length is 15 residues. The V end was cut by 0 bases, the J end by 1 base, with 7 bases between. The CDR3 bases are TGTGCCAGCAGCCAAGAGGGGAGGGCCAAAAACATTCAGTACTTC. As protein: CASSQEGRAKNIQYF.

This chain links TRBV7-6 with TRBJ2-1, with TRBD1 matching 8 bases. With 1 base clipped from V and 7 bases from J, the junction kept 9 bases outside the gene matches. The CDR3 covers 16 residues. CDR1 SGHVS and CDR2 FNYEAQ come from the germline V gene. The CDR3: CASSLDPRQGRNEQFF. The CDR3 region has the DNA TGTGCCAGCAGCTTAGATCCCCGACAGGGGCGGAATGAGCAGTTCTTC.

The chain joins TRBV5-5 to TRBJ2-7; D unclear. With 0 bases removed from V and 3 bases from J, the gap between germline ends came to 16 bases. The germline V gene encodes CDR1 SGHKS and CDR2 YYEKEE (reference sequence). The CDR3 consists of 16 residues. DNA of the CDR3: TGTGCCAGCAGCTTGGAGGCAGGTTCTTCTTTCTACGAGCAGTACTTC. This translates into CASSLEAGSSFYEQYF.

The chain uses TRBV7-9 and TRBJ1-6; 9 bases fit TRBD1. After removal of 5 bases from V and 4 bases from J, the junction contained 6 bases not matched to a gene. This CDR3 spans 16 amino acids. Germline-derived CDR1 and CDR2 are SEHNR and FQNEAQ (reference sequence). CDR3 DNA: TGTGCCAGCAGCAATGGACAGGGGTTTTATAATTCACCCCTCCACTTT. Protein sequence: CASSNGQGFYNSPLHF.